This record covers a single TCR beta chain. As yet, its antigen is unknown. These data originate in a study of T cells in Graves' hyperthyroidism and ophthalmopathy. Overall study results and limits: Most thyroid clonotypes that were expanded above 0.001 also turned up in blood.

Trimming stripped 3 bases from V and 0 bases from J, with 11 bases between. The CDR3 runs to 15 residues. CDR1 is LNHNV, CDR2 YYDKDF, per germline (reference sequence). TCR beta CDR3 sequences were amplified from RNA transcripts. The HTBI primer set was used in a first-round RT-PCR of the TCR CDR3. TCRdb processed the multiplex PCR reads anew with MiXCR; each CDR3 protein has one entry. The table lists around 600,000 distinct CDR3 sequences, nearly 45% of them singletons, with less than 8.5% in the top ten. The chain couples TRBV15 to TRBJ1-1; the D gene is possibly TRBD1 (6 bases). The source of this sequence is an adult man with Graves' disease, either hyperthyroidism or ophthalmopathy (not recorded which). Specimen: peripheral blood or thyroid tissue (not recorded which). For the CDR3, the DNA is TGTGCCACCAGCAGCTCCGGGACACTGAACACTGAAGCTTTCTTT. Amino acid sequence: CATSSSGTLNTEAFF. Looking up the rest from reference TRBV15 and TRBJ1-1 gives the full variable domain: DAMVIQNPRYQVTQFGKPVTLSCSQTLNHNVMYWYQQKSSQAPKLLFHYYDKDFNNEADTPDNFQSRRPNTSFCFLDIRSPGLGDTAMYLCATSSSGTLNTEAFFGQGTRLTVV.